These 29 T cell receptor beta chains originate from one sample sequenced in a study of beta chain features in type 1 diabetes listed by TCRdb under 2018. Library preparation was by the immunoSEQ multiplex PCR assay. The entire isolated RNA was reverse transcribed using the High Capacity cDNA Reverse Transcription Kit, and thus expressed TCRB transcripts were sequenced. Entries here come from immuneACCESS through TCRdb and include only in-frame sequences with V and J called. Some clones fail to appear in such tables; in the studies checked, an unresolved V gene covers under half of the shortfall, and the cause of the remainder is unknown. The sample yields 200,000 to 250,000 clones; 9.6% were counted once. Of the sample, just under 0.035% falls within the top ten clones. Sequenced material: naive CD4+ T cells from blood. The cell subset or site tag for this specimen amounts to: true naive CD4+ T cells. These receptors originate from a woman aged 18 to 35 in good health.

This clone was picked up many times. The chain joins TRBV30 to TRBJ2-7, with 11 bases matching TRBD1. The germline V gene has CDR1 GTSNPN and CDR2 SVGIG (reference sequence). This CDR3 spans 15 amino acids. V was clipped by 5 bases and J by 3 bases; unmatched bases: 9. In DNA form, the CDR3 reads TGTGCCTGGGAGAAGCAGGACAGGGGGCACTACGAGCAGTACTTC. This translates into CAWEKQDRGHYEQYF. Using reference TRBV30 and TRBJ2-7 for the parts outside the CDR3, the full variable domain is SQTIHQWPATLVQPVGSPLSLECTVEGTSNPNLYWYRQAAGRGLQLLFYSVGIGQISSEVPQNLSASRPQDRQFILSSKKLLLSDSGFYLCAWEKQDRGHYEQYFGPGTRLTVT.

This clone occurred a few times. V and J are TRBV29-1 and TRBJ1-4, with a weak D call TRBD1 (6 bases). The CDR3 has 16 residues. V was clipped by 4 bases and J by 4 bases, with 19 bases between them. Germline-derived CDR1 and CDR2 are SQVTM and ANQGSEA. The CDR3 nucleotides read TGCAGCGTTGCATTCAGACAGGCGGACGGTAATGAAAAACTGTTTTTT. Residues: CSVAFRQADGNEKLFF.

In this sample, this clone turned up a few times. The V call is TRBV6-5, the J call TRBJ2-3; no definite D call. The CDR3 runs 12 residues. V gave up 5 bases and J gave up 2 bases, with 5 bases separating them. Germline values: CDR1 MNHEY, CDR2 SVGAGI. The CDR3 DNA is TGTGCCAGCAGTGAGGTCACAGATACGCAGTATTTT. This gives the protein CASSEVTDTQYF.

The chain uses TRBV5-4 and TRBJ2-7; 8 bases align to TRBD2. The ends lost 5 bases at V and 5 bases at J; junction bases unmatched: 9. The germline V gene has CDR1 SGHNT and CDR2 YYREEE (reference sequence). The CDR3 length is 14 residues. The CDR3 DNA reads TGTGCCAGCAGTATGACAGCGGGAGCTGACGAGCAGTACTTC. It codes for CASSMTAGADEQYF.

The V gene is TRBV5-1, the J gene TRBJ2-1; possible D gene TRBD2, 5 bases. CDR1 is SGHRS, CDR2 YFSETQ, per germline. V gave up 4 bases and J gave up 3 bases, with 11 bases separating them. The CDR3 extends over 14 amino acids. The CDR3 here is CASSEGVGYNEQFF. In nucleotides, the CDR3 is TGCGCCAGCAGCGAGGGAGTTGGCTACAATGAGCAGTTCTTC. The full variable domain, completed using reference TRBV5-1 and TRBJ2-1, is KAGVTQTPRYLIKTRGQQVTLSCSPISGHRSVSWYQQTPGQGLQFLFEYFSETQRNKGNFPGRFSGRQFSNSRSEMNVSTLELGDSALYLCASSEGVGYNEQFFGPGTRLTVL.

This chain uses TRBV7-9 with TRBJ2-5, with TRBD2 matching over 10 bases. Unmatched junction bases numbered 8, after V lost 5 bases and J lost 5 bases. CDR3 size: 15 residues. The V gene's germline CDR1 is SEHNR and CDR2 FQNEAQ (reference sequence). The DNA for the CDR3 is TGTGCCAGCAGCCTATTAGCGGGAGGTGGGGAGACCCAGTACTTC. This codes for CASSLLAGGGETQYF. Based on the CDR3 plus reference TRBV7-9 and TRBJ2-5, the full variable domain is DTGVSQNPRHKITKRGQNVTFRCDPISEHNRLYWYRQTLGQGPEFLTYFQNEAQLEKSRLLSDRFSAERPKGSFSTLEIQRTEQGDSAMYLCASSLLAGGGETQYFGPGTRLLVL.

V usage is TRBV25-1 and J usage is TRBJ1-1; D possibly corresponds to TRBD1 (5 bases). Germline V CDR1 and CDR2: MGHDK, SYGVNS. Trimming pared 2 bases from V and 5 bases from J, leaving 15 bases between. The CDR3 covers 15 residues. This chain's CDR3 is CASSEPGGGDTEAFF. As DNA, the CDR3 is TGTGCCAGCAGTGAACCCGGGGGAGGGGATACTGAAGCTTTCTTT.

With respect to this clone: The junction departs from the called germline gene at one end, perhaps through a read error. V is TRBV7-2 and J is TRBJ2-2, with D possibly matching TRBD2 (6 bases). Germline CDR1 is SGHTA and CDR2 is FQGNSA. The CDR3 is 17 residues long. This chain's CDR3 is CASSPFPRGKNSGELFF. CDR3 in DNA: TGTGCCAGCAGCCCCTTCCCCCGGGGGAAAAACAGCGGGGAGCTGTTTTTT.

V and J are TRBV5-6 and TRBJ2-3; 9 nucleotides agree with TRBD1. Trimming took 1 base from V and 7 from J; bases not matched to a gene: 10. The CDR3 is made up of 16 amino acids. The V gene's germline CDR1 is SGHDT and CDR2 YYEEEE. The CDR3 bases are TGTGCCAGCAGCTTGTGGGGACAGGGCCTCCCCCATACGCAGTATTTT. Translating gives CASSLWGQGLPHTQYF.

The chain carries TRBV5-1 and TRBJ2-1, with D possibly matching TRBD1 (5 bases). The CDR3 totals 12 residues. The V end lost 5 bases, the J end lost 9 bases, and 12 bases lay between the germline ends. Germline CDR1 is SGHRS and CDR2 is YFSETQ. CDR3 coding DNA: TGCGCCAGCAGTAGGGGTATTGGTGAGCAGTTCTTC. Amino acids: CASSRGIGEQFF.

The CDR3 DNA reads as TGTGCCAGCAGCGTAACTAGCAGGTTGAACACTGAAGCTTTCTTT. This gives the protein CASSVTSRLNTEAFF. V gene TRBV9 combines with J gene TRBJ1-1; D is uncertain. The V end lost 1 base, the J end lost 0 bases, and 10 bases lay between the germline ends. Germline V CDR1 and CDR2: SGDLS, YYNGEE. The CDR3 is 15 amino acids.

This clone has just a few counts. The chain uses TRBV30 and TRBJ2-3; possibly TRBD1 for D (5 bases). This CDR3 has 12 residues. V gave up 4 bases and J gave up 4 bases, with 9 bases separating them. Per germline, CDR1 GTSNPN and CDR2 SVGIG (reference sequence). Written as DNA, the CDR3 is TGTGCCTGGACCAGGGTTTCAGATACGCAGTATTTT. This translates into CAWTRVSDTQYF.

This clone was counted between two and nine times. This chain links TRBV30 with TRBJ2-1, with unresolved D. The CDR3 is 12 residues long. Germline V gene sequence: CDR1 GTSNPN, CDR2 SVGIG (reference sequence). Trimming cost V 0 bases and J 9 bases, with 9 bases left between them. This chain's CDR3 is CAWSVRLAEQFF. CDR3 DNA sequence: TGTGCCTGGAGTGTACGTTTGGCTGAGCAGTTCTTC.

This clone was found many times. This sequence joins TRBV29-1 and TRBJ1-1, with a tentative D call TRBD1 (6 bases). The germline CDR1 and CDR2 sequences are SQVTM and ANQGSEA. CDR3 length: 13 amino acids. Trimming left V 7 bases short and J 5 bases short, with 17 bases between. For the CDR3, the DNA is TGCAGCGGGACCAGGGGCCTTAGGACTGAAGCTTTCTTT. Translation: CSGTRGLRTEAFF.

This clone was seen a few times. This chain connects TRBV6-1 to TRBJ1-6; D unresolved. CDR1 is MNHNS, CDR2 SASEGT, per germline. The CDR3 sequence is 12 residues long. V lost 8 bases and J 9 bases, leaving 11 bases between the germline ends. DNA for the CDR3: TGTGCCAGCTCCGGGAGTGGTTCACCCCTCCACTTT. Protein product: CASSGSGSPLHF.

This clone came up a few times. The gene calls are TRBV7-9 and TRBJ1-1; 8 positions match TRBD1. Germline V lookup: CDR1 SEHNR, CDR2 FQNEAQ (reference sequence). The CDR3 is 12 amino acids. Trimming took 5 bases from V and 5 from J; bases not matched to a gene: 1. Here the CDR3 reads CASSRQGTEAFF. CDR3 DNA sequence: TGTGCCAGCAGCCGACAGGGGACTGAAGCTTTCTTT.

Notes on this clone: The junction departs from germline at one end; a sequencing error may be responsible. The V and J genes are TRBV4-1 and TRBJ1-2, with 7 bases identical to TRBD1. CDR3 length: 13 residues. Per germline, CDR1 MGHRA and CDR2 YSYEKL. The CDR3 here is CASSQETDRHRLF. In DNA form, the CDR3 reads TGCGCCAGCAGCCAAGAAACGGACAGGCATAGGCTCTTC.

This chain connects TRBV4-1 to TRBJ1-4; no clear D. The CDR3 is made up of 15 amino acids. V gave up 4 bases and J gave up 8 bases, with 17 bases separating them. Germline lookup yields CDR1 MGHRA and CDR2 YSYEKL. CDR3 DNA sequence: TGCGCCAGCAGCCGCTCTCACGGGGTGAACGAAAAACTGTTTTTT. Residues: CASSRSHGVNEKLFF.

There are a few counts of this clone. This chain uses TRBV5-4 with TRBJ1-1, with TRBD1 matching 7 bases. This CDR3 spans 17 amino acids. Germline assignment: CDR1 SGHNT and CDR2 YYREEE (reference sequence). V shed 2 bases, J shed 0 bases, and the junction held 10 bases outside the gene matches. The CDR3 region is CASSFRQGNGLNTEAFF. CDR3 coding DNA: TGTGCCAGCAGCTTCCGACAGGGCAACGGATTGAACACTGAAGCTTTCTTT.

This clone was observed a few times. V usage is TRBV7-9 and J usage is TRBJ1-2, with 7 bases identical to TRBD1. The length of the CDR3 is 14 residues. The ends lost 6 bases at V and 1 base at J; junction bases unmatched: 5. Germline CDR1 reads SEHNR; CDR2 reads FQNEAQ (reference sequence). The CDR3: CASSRDRVNYGYTF. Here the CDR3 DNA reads TGTGCCAGCAGTCGTGACAGGGTTAACTATGGCTACACCTTC. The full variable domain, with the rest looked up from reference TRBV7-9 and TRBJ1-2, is DTGVSQNPRHKITKRGQNVTFRCDPISEHNRLYWYRQTLGQGPEFLTYFQNEAQLEKSRLLSDRFSAERPKGSFSTLEIQRTEQGDSAMYLCASSRDRVNYGYTFGSGTRLTVV.

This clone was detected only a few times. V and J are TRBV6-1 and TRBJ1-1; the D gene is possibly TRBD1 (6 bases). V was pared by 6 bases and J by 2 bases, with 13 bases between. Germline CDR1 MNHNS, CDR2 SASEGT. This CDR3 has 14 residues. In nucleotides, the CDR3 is TGTGCCAGCAGGGATAGGACAGTAAACACTGAAGCTTTCTTT. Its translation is CASRDRTVNTEAFF.

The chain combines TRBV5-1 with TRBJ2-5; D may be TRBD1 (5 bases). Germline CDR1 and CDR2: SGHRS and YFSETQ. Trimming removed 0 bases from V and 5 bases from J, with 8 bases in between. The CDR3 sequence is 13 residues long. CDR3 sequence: CASSLGGRETQYF. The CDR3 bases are TGCGCCAGCAGCTTGGGGGGCAGGGAGACCCAGTACTTC. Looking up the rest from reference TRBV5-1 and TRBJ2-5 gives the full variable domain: KAGVTQTPRYLIKTRGQQVTLSCSPISGHRSVSWYQQTPGQGLQFLFEYFSETQRNKGNFPGRFSGRQFSNSRSEMNVSTLELGDSALYLCASSLGGRETQYFGPGTRLLVL.

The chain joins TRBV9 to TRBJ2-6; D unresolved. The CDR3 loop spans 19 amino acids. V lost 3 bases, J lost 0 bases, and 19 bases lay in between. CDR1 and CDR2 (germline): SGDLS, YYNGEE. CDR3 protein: CASSGVEGRQISGANVLTF. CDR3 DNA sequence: TGTGCCAGCAGCGGGGTGGAAGGCAGGCAAATCTCTGGGGCCAACGTCCTGACTTTC.

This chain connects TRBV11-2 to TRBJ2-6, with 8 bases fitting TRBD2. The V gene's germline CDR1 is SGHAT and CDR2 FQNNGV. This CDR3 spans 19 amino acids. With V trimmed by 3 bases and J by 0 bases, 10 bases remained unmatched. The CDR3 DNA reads TGTGCCAGCAGCTTGGGATCCCTAGCGGGTAGCTCTGGGGCCAACGTCCTGACTTTC. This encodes CASSLGSLAGSSGANVLTF.

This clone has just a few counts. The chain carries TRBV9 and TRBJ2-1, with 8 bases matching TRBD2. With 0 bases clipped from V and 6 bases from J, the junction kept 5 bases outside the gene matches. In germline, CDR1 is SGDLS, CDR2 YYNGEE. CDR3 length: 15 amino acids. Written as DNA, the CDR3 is TGTGCCAGCAGCGTAGAAATAGCGGGATTCAATGAGCAGTTCTTC. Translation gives CASSVEIAGFNEQFF.

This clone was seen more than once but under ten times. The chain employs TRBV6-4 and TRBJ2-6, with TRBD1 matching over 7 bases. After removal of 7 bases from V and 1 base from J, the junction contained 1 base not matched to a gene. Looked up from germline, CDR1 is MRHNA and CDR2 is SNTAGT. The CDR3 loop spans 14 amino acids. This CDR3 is CASKQGSGANVLTF. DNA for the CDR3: TGTGCCAGCAAACAGGGGTCTGGGGCCAACGTCCTGACTTTC.

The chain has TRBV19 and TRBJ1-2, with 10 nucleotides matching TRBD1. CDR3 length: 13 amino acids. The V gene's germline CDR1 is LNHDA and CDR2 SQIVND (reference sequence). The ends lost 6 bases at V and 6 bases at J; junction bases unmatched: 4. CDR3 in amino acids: CASRPGQGHGYTF. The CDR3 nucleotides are TGTGCCAGTAGACCGGGACAGGGGCATGGCTACACCTTC. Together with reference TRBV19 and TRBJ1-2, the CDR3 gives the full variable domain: DGGITQSPKYLFRKEGQNVTLSCEQNLNHDAMYWYRQDPGQGLRLIYYSQIVNDFQKGDIAEGYSVSREKKESFPLTVTSAQKNPTAFYLCASRPGQGHGYTFGSGTRLTVV.

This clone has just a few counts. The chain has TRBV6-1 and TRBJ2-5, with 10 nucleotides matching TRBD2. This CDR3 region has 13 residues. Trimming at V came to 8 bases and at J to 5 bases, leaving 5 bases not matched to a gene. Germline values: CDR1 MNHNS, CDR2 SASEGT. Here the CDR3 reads CASLLAGAETQYF. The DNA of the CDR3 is TGTGCCAGCCTTCTAGCGGGAGCGGAGACCCAGTACTTC.

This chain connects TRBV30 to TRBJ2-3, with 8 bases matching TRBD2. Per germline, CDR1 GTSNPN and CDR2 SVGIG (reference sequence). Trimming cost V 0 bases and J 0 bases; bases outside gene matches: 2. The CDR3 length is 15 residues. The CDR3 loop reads CAWSVPSGSTDTQYF. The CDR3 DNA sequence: TGTGCCTGGAGTGTACCTAGCGGGAGCACAGATACGCAGTATTTT.